This T cell receptor (beta chain) was recorded in a study of blood T cell repertoires in COVID-19. Per the original data handling: Estimates of nucleated cell counts were drawn from the amplification of reference gene primers. Some clones are missing from TCRdb's copy, which holds only in-frame ones; the method was immunoSEQ multiplex PCR. V, J and clone size are those of that table, while D and trimming were read from the DNA. The table has roughly 380,000 clones, approximately 89% seen once. Trimming took 0 bases from V and 0 from J, leaving 9 bases between them. The CDR3 consists of 15 residues. The germline V gene encodes CDR1 SGHKS and CDR2 YYEKEE (reference sequence).

Sequencing used peripheral blood. The chain carries TRBV5-5 and TRBJ1-1, with D uncertain. The receptor comes from an older woman with COVID-19, enrolled during active disease. Here the CDR3 DNA reads TGTGCCAGCAGCTTGGAGTGGAGGCTGAACACTGAAGCTTTCTTT. Translating it yields CASSLEWRLNTEAFF.